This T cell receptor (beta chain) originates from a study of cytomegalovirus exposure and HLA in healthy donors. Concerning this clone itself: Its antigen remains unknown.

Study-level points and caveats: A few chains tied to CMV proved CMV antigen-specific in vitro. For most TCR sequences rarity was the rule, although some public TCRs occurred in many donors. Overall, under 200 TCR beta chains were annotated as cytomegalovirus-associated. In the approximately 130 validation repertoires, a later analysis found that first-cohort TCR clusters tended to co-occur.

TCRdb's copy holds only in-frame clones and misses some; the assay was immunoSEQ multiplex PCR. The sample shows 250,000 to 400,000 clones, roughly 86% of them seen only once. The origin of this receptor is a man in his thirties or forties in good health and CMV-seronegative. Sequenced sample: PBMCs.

CDR3 nucleotide sequence: TGTGCCAGCAGTGAAGCAGGGGCTCCCTACGAGCAGTACTTC. This translates into CASSEAGAPYEQYF. This sequence joins TRBV6-1 and TRBJ2-7; tentative D call: TRBD1 (5 bases). V lost 0 bases and J lost 2, with 8 bases in between. CDR1 and CDR2 (germline): MNHNS, SASEGT. The CDR3 totals 14 residues.